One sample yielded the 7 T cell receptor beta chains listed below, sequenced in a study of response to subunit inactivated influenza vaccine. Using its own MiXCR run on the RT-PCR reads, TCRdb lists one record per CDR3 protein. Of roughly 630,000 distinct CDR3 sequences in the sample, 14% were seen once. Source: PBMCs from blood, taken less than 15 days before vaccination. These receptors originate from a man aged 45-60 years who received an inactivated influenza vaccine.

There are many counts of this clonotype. CDR3 in DNA: TGCGCCAGCAGCTTGGCCAGCTTGAACACTGAAGCTTTCTTT. It specifies CASSLASLNTEAFF. This chain links TRBV5-1 with TRBJ1-1; D ambiguous. In germline, CDR1 is SGHRS, CDR2 YFSETQ. CDR3 length: 14 amino acids. V was trimmed by 0 bases and J by 0 bases, leaving 6 bases between them. Complete variable domain (other parts from reference TRBV5-1 and TRBJ1-1): KAGVTQTPRYLIKTRGQQVTLSCSPISGHRSVSWYQQTPGQGLQFLFEYFSETQRNKGNFPGRFSGRQFSNSRSEMNVSTLELGDSALYLCASSLASLNTEAFFGQGTRLTVV.

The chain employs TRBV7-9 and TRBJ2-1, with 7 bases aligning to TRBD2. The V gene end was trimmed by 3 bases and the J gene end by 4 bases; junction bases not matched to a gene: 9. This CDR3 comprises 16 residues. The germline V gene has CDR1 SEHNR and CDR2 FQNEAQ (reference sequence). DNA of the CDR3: TGTGCCAGCAGCTTTGGAGCGGGAACTGGTTACAATGAGCAGTTCTTC. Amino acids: CASSFGAGTGYNEQFF.

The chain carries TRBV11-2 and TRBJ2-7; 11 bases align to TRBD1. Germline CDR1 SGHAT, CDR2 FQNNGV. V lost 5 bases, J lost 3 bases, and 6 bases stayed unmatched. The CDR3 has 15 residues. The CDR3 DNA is TGTGCCAGCAGCGGAGCCGGGACAGGGGGCTACGAGCAGTACTTC. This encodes CASSGAGTGGYEQYF.

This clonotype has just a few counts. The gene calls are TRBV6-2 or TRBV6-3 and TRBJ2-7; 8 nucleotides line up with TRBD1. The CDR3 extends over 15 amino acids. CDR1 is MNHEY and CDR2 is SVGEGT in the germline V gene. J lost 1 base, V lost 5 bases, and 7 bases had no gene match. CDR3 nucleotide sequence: TGTGCCAGCAGTACCCGGGACAGGACATCCTACGAGCAGTACTTC. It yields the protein CASSTRDRTSYEQYF.

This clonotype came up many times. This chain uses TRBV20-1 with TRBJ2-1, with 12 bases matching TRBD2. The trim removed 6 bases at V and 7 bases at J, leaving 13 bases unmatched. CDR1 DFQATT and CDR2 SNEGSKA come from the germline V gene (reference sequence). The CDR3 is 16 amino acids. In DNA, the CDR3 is TGCAGTGCCAAACAAATGGGGCTAGCGGGAGGGAATGAGCAGTTCTTC. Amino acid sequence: CSAKQMGLAGGNEQFF.

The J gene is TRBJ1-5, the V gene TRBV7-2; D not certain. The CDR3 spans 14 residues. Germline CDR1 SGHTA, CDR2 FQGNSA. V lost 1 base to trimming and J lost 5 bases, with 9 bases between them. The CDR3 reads CASSLVPYDQPQHF. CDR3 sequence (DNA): TGTGCCAGCAGCTTAGTCCCATATGATCAGCCCCAGCATTTT.

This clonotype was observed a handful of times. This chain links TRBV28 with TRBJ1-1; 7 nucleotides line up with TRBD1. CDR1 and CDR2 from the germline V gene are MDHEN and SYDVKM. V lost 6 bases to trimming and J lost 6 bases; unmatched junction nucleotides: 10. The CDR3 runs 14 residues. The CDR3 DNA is TGTGCCAGCAGAGACAGGGAGTGGGAAGCTGAAGCTTTCTTT. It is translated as CASRDREWEAEAFF.